The clone carrying this TCR beta chain was counted between two and nine times. Its antigen is still unknown. Extracted from the samples, RNA was reverse transcribed into cDNA to serve as the sequencing template. Profiled with immunoSEQ multiplex PCR; TCRdb holds only in-frame clones, not every one. The sample carries hundreds of thousands of clones, roughly two thirds recorded once. V shed 1 base and J shed 4 bases, with 11 bases lying between them. Looked up from germline, CDR1 is SGHNT and CDR2 is YYREEE (reference sequence). CDR3 length: 14 residues. The data were taken from a study of CD8+ T cells in alopecia areata. Overall study results and limits: Alopecia totalis/universalis scalp especially showed more expanded CD8+ clones than normal scalp. Resident alphabeta T-cell populations of normal skin are likewise subject to sequencing in scalp samples.

The source was CD4+ T cells sorted from blood, collected at week 0. The chain carries TRBV5-4 and TRBJ1-1, with D possibly being TRBD1 (5 bases). The receptor was isolated from a human donor with alopecia areata. The CDR3 DNA follows: TGTGCCAGCAGCTTGTGGGGGTTGAGCACTGAAGCTTTCTTT. Protein product: CASSLWGLSTEAFF.